This record concerns one T cell receptor (beta chain) sequence. Its recognized antigen is unknown. Qualities for individual bases were not recorded, and no much larger clone is one base off. This record comes from a study of shared clonotypes between healthy human individuals (TCRdb year 2020). As for the study more broadly: The cohort included three men and two women between 18 and 49 years of age. Leukapheresis yielded between about 0.94 and 9 billion PBMCs per donor. To estimate repertoire size and how much clonotype sharing occurs between individuals, the study deeply sequenced the blood TCR repertoires of five healthy adults. Libraries were prepared and TCR repertoires were sequenced by different laboratories using diverse techniques, in order to increase sequencing depth and limit assay-specific biases. For each donor, CD4 naive and CD4 memory were each given three plates, CD8 naive was given two plates, and CD8 memory was given one plate.

Using the deep immunoSEQ assay, multiplex PCR amplified TCR CDR3 regions from genomic DNA. Genomic DNA extracted from each cell subset was distributed evenly over all wells of several immunoSEQ 96-well plates, and each plate served as one replicate. For sorted subsets, each replicate PCR was loaded with 200 ng genomic DNA, equivalent to approximately 33,000 T cell genomes. Purified libraries were quantified with a Qubit 3.0 fluorometer, sized on a Bioanalyzer 2100, and re-quantified with the KAPA Library Quantification kit. Every immunoSEQ 96-well plate was sequenced on a dedicated single-read 150-cycle Illumina NextSeq 550 flow cell. On the authors' methods: The immunoSEQ output contained only junctional sequences without quality scores, so filtering could not match that applied to full-length reads. Sequences were annotated with PyIR, a Python wrapper for IgBLAST v1.9, and V/J genes and CDR3 were assigned using IMGT germline references. Any read was removed if the V/J assignment was weak (E-value above 1e-6), the CDR3 was missing, or the read contained stop codons, out-of-frame junctions, or ambiguous translated residues. A V3J clonotype was defined by an identical inferred V gene, J gene, and CDR3 amino acid sequence. To compute the percentage overlap between repertoires, the number of shared unique clonotypes was divided by the size of the smaller repertoire. Repertoire richness was assessed with RTK rarefaction, the Chao1 estimator, and Recon v2.1 estimates of unobserved clonotypes. OLGA was used to compute generation probabilities for all TCRbeta clonotypes that the gDNA method yielded from a few donors. In TCRdb, the immuneACCESS table is reduced to in-frame sequences with V and J assigned. These tables do not hold every clone; where another copy was compared, an unresolved V gene accounts for under half, and the others remain unexplained. The DNA gave D and trimming, while V, J and clone size come from that table. The sample table contains some 1.5 million clones; only one count was recorded for around 97% of them. The ten largest clonotypes hold more than 0.9% of the sample.

Donors were healthy HIV-negative adults with no recently reported acute infections or vaccinations. Every donor was a Caucasian adult living in Nashville, Tennessee, USA. CD4+ T cells were enriched through magnetic negative selection, after which naive cells were positively selected on CD45RA and the remaining negative fraction served as the memory subset. Blood was obtained by leukapheresis, after which PBMCs were separated by Ficoll-Histopaque density gradient centrifugation and cryopreserved in liquid nitrogen vapor phase. Purity and quantity of every magnetically sorted T cell population were checked by analytical flow cytometry. Genomic DNA was isolated from each sorted fraction and quantified by UV absorbance on a Nanodrop 2000c. General conclusions and limits of the study: The small number of donors limited the genetic and exposure-history diversity represented. Approximately 5% of naive CD4, roughly 3.6% of naive CD8, around 2.3% of memory CD4, and 0.35% to 0.4% of memory CD8 clonotypes were shared across a handful of donors. Compared with non-shared clonotypes, the clonotypes found in all four sorted-subset donors had higher generation probabilities. Estimated clonotype richness was generally larger for naive than for memory subsets. Sampling was limited to blood, and TCR repertoires in tissue likely differ from TCR repertoires in blood. Based on pairwise subsampling, the degree of clonotype sharing among donors was expected to be affected by sequencing depth. Even with the large sequencing depth, rarefaction of the sorted-subset datasets indicated that sequencing was incomplete.

The V and J ends are trimmed by 3 bases and 4 bases, leaving 14 bases between them. Including cysteine and phenylalanine, the CDR3 has 15 amino acids. Left in the record is the CDR3 DNA by itself, 45 bases read in frame from the first base. The CDR1 and CDR2 encoded by the germline V gene are SGHRS and YFSETQ. The sequencing input was naive CD4+ T cells sorted from blood. This specimen's cell subset or site label, interpreted: CD45RA+ positively selected. The clonotype comes from a man aged 25 to 45 in good health. The chain was built from TRBV5-1 and TRBJ2-1, and TRBD2 may be the D gene, going by 6 matching bases. Read as DNA, the sequence is TGCGCCAGCAGCTCCCACAGGAGGGTTTACAATGAGCAGTTCTTC. Its protein reads: CASSSHRRVYNEQFF.